This T cell receptor (beta chain) was profiled in a study of blood T cells in healthy people across ages. Broader study findings: Versus aged donors, long-lived donors had higher diversity and more naive CD4+ cells. Total diversity from one million sequenced T cells was likely underestimated. Among T cells, TCR beta diversity per million cells dropped roughly linearly as age rose.

This clonotype has a count of ten or more. Its antigen remains unidentified. Then a second PCR, running about 6 to 11 cycles, was carried out with a sample-barcoded 5' primer and a J-beta primer mix. Each cDNA was tagged by a template-switch adaptor containing 12 random nucleotides. TCRdb re-called the 5' RACE reads through MiXCR, storing one row per CDR3 protein. The sample lists hundreds of thousands of distinct CDR3 sequences; under 50% were seen once. The CDR3 has 11 amino acids. Deletions cut 6 bases from V and 2 bases from J, with 6 bases between. The germline V gene encodes CDR1 SQVTM and CDR2 ANQGSEA.

Sequenced material: blood. This TCR was sampled from a man younger than 40 in good health. This chain connects TRBV29-1 to TRBJ2-3; no firm D call. CDR3 nucleotides: TGCAGCGTCCGAGTCACAGATACGCAGTATTTT. This encodes CSVRVTDTQYF.